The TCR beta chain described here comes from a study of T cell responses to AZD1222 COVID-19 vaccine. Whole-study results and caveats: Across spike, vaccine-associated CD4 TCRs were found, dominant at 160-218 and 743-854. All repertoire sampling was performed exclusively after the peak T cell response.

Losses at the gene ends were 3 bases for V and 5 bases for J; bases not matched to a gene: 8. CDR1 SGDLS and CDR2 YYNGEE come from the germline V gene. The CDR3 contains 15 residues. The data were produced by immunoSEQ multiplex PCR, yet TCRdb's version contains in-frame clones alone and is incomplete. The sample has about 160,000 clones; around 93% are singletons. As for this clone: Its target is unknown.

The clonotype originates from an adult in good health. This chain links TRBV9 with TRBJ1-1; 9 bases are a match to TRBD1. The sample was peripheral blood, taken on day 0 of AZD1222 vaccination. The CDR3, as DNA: TGTGCCAGCAGCGATCAGGGACAGGGAGGAACTGAAGCTTTCTTT. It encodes CASSDQGQGGTEAFF.